The clone carrying this T cell receptor (beta chain) was observed a few times. Its antigen is still unknown. The sample is drawn from a study of vaccination and CD4 T cells after COVID-19. Study-wide results and caveats: Counts of SARS-CoV-2-reactive clonotypes had a median that went from approximately 23 to 38, a nonsignificant change.

Regarding treatment: roughly 10-day PBMC culture with coronavirus spike peptide pools or control peptides (ViraFEST assay). An Oncomine TCR Beta short-read assay was used to sequence the DNA from cultured CD4+ T cells. TCRdb re-derived calls from the PCR reads in MiXCR, one entry per CDR3 protein. Among 9,500 to 11,000 distinct CDR3 sequences listed, approximately 70% were seen once. The CDR3 consists of 14 residues. V was cut by 3 bases and J by 4 bases, with 12 bases left in between. Germline CDR1 is MNHEY and CDR2 is SMNVEV (reference sequence). The chain joins TRBV27 to TRBJ1-1, with D unclear. The sequencing input was CD4+ T cells from blood, cultured in vitro. The source is a human donor who had recovered from COVID-19. The CDR3 protein is CASSFSGGRTEAFF. DNA of the CDR3: TGTGCCAGCAGTTTCTCGGGAGGGCGCACTGAAGCTTTCTTT.